This T cell receptor beta chain was sequenced in a study of identifying expanded T cells in peripheral blood. Study results and caveats: Across healthy donors, higher total template counts meant significantly greater approximately two-week count variance. Differentially abundant clones: about 1.1 between replicates, 15 to 17 at roughly 15 days, roughly 18 at four.

In regard to this clone: Its antigen remains unknown.

Collection occurred without any documented infections or immune events in donors. Here immunoSEQ multiplex PCR was the method, and the copy in TCRdb shows in-frame clones only, minus some. The table includes about 100,000 clones, approximately 89% detected once. This CDR3 has 13 amino acids. CDR1 LNHDA and CDR2 SQIVND come from the germline V gene (reference sequence). Between the trimmed V and J ends, which lost 10 bases and 9 bases, there was a span of 16 bases. V gene TRBV19 combines with J gene TRBJ1-6; D is unclear. This receptor was identified in a person between 18 and 75 years old in good health. The sequenced material came from blood. CDR3 sequence: CATADTVRSPLHF. Written as DNA, the CDR3 is TGTGCCACCGCAGACACAGTACGTTCACCCCTCCACTTT.